A single sample gave rise to the 26 T cell receptor beta chains below, sequenced in a study of beta chain features in type 1 diabetes. Broader study findings: Type 1 diabetes patients had TCRB CDR3s that were shorter (moderately but significantly so) in all four CD4+ subsets.

The whole isolated RNA underwent reverse transcription, so sequencing captured expressed TCRB transcripts. Measured with immunoSEQ multiplex PCR; TCRdb has only the in-frame clones, and not every one. The sample records 640,000 or so clones, roughly an eighth being singletons. Antigens of these TCRs are unknown. The material sequenced was naive CD4+ T cells from blood. The receptor source for this set is a man younger than 35 with type 1 diabetes.

CDR3 amino acids: CASSESGGYYYGYTF. The CDR3 DNA follows: TGTGCCAGCAGTGAATCGGGGGGCTATTACTATGGCTACACCTTC. V is TRBV2 and J is TRBJ1-2, with a weak D call TRBD1 (6 bases). With 2 bases removed from V and 3 bases from J, the gap between germline ends came to 13 bases. The V gene's germline CDR1 is SNHLY and CDR2 FYNNEI. The CDR3 contains 15 residues.

V and J are TRBV2 and TRBJ1-4; D ambiguous. CDR1 is SNHLY, CDR2 FYNNEI, per germline. The CDR3 length is 14 residues. Trimming pared 10 bases from V and 0 bases from J, leaving 12 bases between. CDR3 DNA: TGTGCCATCCAGTCTGGGGCAACTAATGAAAAACTGTTTTTT. Amino acid sequence: CAIQSGATNEKLFF.

The CDR3, as DNA: TGTGCCAGCAGCTTAGGGCTAGCCTACGAGCAGTACTTC. Translated: CASSLGLAYEQYF. The genes are TRBV7-8 and TRBJ2-7; no definite D call. V gave up 1 base and J gave up 2 bases, with 6 bases separating them. CDR3 length equals 13 residues. CDR1 is SGHVS, CDR2 FQNEAQ, per germline.

This clone was seen only a few times. The chain links TRBV18 to TRBJ1-3, with TRBD1 identical over 8 bases. The CDR3 is 14 amino acids. The V gene's germline CDR1 is KGHSH and CDR2 LQKENI. The V segment lost 0 bases and the J segment 7 bases; nucleotides outside the gene matches: 2. The CDR3 reads CASSPPDRVNTIYF. CDR3 bases: TGTGCCAGCTCACCACCGGACAGGGTCAACACCATATATTTT. The full variable domain, its missing parts supplied by reference TRBV18 and TRBJ1-3, is NAGVMQNPRHLVRRRGQEARLRCSPMKGHSHVYWYRQLPEEGLKFMVYLQKENIIDESGMPKERFSAEFPKEGPSILRIQQVVRGDSAAYFCASSPPDRVNTIYFGEGSWLTVV.

The chain links TRBV7-2 to TRBJ2-7; tentative D call: TRBD1 (5 bases). V was shortened by 5 bases and J by 4 bases, with 18 bases between the two germline ends. The CDR3 loop spans 15 amino acids. Germline V CDR1 and CDR2: SGHTA, FQGNSA. The CDR3: CASSRIGLGEYEQYF. The CDR3 DNA follows: TGTGCCAGCAGCCGAATCGGGTTAGGGGAATACGAGCAGTACTTC.

This clone was observed a handful of times. The V and J genes are TRBV5-1 and TRBJ1-1; 8 nucleotides agree with TRBD1. The CDR3 totals 13 residues. Trimming took 3 bases from V and 7 from J; bases not matched to a gene: 5. The germline gives CDR1 SGHRS, CDR2 YFSETQ. CDR3 residues: CASSSDRAYEAFF. The CDR3 region has the DNA TGCGCCAGCAGCTCGGACAGGGCCTATGAAGCTTTCTTT.

This clone was seen only a few times. V gene TRBV15 combines with J gene TRBJ1-1; TRBD1 matches at 10 bases. Germline loops: CDR1 LNHNV, CDR2 YYDKDF (reference sequence). The trim removed 4 bases at V and 8 bases at J, leaving 10 bases unmatched. The CDR3 spans 15 residues. The CDR3 nucleotides read TGTGCCACCAGCATGGGTGACCGGGACAGGGGAGAAGCTTTCTTT. Protein sequence: CATSMGDRDRGEAFF.

The chain carries TRBV5-1 and TRBJ2-7; D perhaps matches TRBD1 (6 bases). Germline V gives CDR1 SGHRS, CDR2 YFSETQ. The CDR3 is 18 residues long. V was pared by 4 bases and J by 0 bases, with 23 bases between. For the CDR3, the DNA is TGCGCCAGCAGCCCAACCCTCCGACAGGAGCTTCTCTCCTACGAGCAGTACTTC. It translates to CASSPTLRQELLSYEQYF.

The V call is TRBV16, the J call TRBJ1-2, with 9 bases that match TRBD1. This CDR3 region has 17 residues. In germline, CDR1 is KGHSY, CDR2 FQNENV. The trim removed 1 base at V and 1 base at J, leaving 7 bases unmatched. Here the CDR3 reads CASSQYEMTGGNYGYTF. CDR3 bases: TGTGCCAGCAGCCAATACGAAATGACAGGGGGTAACTATGGCTACACCTTC.

In this sample, this clone turned up a few times. This chain connects TRBV10-3 to TRBJ1-2; TRBD1 matches 10 bases. The CDR3 totals 14 residues. Looked up from germline, CDR1 is ENHRY and CDR2 is SYGVKD. After removal of 10 bases from V and 3 bases from J, the junction contained 8 bases not matched to a gene. This CDR3 reads CATVGTGEDYGYTF. DNA of the CDR3: TGTGCCACGGTCGGGACAGGGGAAGACTATGGCTACACCTTC.

This clone appeared a few times. The rearrangement uses TRBV28 and TRBJ2-7; D may match TRBD1 or TRBD2 (5 bases each). CDR3 length: 14 amino acids. Germline CDR1 reads MDHEN; CDR2 reads SYDVKM. V lost 5 bases and J lost 0, with 11 bases in between. The CDR3, as DNA: TGTGCCAGCAGTCCCGGGACGGCCTCCTACGAGCAGTACTTC. This sequence encodes CASSPGTASYEQYF.

J is TRBJ2-7 and V is TRBV29-1; unclear D gene. Trimming took 2 bases from V and 8 from J, leaving 10 bases between them. This CDR3 contains 11 residues. Germline V gene lookup returns CDR1 SQVTM and CDR2 ANQGSEA. In DNA, the CDR3 is TGCAGCGTTGAATATCGGAGTCAGCAGTACTTC. Amino acid sequence: CSVEYRSQQYF.

This clone was observed a few times. The chain has TRBV29-1 and TRBJ2-7, with TRBD2 identical over 11 bases. In germline, CDR1 is SQVTM, CDR2 ANQGSEA. V shed 1 base and J 7 bases; nucleotides not matched to a gene: 3. The CDR3 is 13 residues long. In nucleotides, the CDR3 is TGCAGCGTTGAAGTACTAGCGGGAGTAGAGCAGTACTTC. It specifies CSVEVLAGVEQYF.

The rearrangement joins TRBV7-9 to TRBJ1-5, with 7 bases lining up with TRBD1. V shed 4 bases and J 3 bases; nucleotides not matched to a gene: 9. The germline CDR1 and CDR2 sequences are SEHNR and FQNEAQ (reference sequence). This CDR3 contains 16 residues. The DNA of the CDR3 is TGTGCCAGCAGCTCTTTCCGGGACAGTTTCAATCAGCCCCAGCATTTT. Translation: CASSSFRDSFNQPQHF.

The chain carries TRBV5-1 and TRBJ2-7; 7 bases map to TRBD1. The germline V gene encodes CDR1 SGHRS and CDR2 YFSETQ. J lost 2 bases, V lost 2 bases, and 7 bases had no gene match. This CDR3 comprises 15 residues. The CDR3 loop reads CASSLDPGGPYEQYF. CDR3 sequence (DNA): TGCGCCAGCAGCTTAGACCCAGGGGGTCCCTACGAGCAGTACTTC.

This clone was observed a handful of times. This chain connects TRBV7-2 to TRBJ2-5, with TRBD1 identical over 10 bases. The germline CDR1 and CDR2 sequences are SGHTA and FQGNSA. This CDR3 is 14 amino acids long. V trimming: 8 bases; J trimming: 5 bases; junction bases outside the gene matches: 8. The CDR3 DNA reads as TGTGCCAGCGGCGACAGGGGGCGCCGGGAGACCCAGTACTTC. This gives the protein CASGDRGRRETQYF.

This clone was found a few times. The V call is TRBV7-2, the J call TRBJ1-4, with D possibly matching TRBD1 (6 bases). Trimming stripped 10 bases from V and 10 bases from J, with 19 bases between. The CDR3 totals 13 residues. The germline CDR1 and CDR2 sequences are SGHTA and FQGNSA. CDR3 amino acids: CAIPLQEGGKLFF. The CDR3 DNA sequence: TGTGCCATTCCGCTCCAGGAGGGGGGAAAACTGTTTTTT.

A single count supports this clone. V usage is TRBV15 and J usage is TRBJ1-4, with 11 bases lining up with TRBD1. Trimming took 4 bases from V and 6 from J; bases not matched to a gene: 7. Per germline, CDR1 LNHNV and CDR2 YYDKDF (reference sequence). The CDR3 has 16 residues. The CDR3 region has the DNA TGTGCCACCAGCACGGACAGGGGGCGCCGGGATGAAAAACTGTTTTTT. Its protein is CATSTDRGRRDEKLFF.

J is TRBJ2-1 and V is TRBV7-2; tentatively, D is TRBD1 or TRBD2 (5 bases each). The CDR3 has 15 residues. Germline V gene data show CDR1 as SGHTA and CDR2 as FQGNSA. V shed 5 bases and J shed 1 base, with 12 bases lying between them. This chain's CDR3 is CASSRQWGSYNEQFF. CDR3 coding DNA: TGTGCCAGCAGCCGGCAGTGGGGGTCCTACAATGAGCAGTTCTTC.

In its sample, this clone was seen a few times. The identical CDR3 is also encoded by other nucleotide sequences in the sample. The V call is TRBV6-5, the J call TRBJ1-1; no clear D. The germline CDR1 and CDR2 sequences are MNHEY and SVGAGI. The CDR3 is 13 amino acids. Trimming cost V 5 bases and J 1 base, with 8 bases left between them. CDR3 bases: TGTGCCAGCAGTCGCACGGGGAACACTGAAGCTTTCTTT. Translated, it gives CASSRTGNTEAFF.

This chain joins TRBV9 and TRBJ2-2, with D unclear. V dropped 1 base and J dropped 3 bases, with 13 bases sitting between them. The CDR3 consists of 16 residues. Germline V gene lookup returns CDR1 SGDLS and CDR2 YYNGEE. The DNA for the CDR3 is TGTGCCAGCAGCGTATTGGGCCAGGCGGACACCGGGGAGCTGTTTTTT. This gives the protein CASSVLGQADTGELFF.

The chain links TRBV9 to TRBJ2-7; possibly TRBD2 for D (5 bases). CDR3 size: 13 residues. The V and J ends lost 4 bases and 6 bases respectively, with 14 bases between them. Germline CDR1 reads SGDLS; CDR2 reads YYNGEE. CDR3 region: CASSPREVPEQYF. CDR3 DNA sequence: TGTGCCAGCAGCCCCCGGGAAGTGCCCGAGCAGTACTTC.

The chain recombines TRBV9 with TRBJ2-7; 8 nucleotides line up with TRBD2. The CDR3 is 16 residues long. The germline V gene encodes CDR1 SGDLS and CDR2 YYNGEE. V lost 4 bases to trimming and J lost 1 base; unmatched junction nucleotides: 10. The CDR3 coding sequence is TGTGCCAGCAGCTCTTTTGATAGCGGGGTATCCTACGAGCAGTACTTC. This codes for CASSSFDSGVSYEQYF.

This clone was seen only a few times. The genes are TRBV19 and TRBJ2-1; no reliable D call. In germline, CDR1 is LNHDA, CDR2 SQIVND (reference sequence). This CDR3 region has 12 residues. Trimming removed 4 bases from V and 7 bases from J, with 8 bases in between. The CDR3 bases are TGTGCCAGTAGTACCTACGGAAATGAGCAGTTCTTC. This translates into CASSTYGNEQFF.

This clone occurred a few times. The chain employs TRBV7-9 and TRBJ1-3, with D possibly TRBD1 on 5 matching bases. CDR1 SEHNR and CDR2 FQNEAQ come from the germline V gene (reference sequence). The CDR3 spans 16 residues. The V end lost 4 bases, the J end lost 3 bases, and 16 bases lay between the germline ends. For the CDR3, the DNA is TGTGCCAGCAGCTCGGGACCTACTAGGGTTGGAAACACCATATATTTT. This sequence encodes CASSSGPTRVGNTIYF. The full variable domain, in which reference TRBV7-9 and TRBJ1-3 provide the parts outside the CDR3, is DTGVSQNPRHKITKRGQNVTFRCDPISEHNRLYWYRQTLGQGPEFLTYFQNEAQLEKSRLLSDRFSAERPKGSFSTLEIQRTEQGDSAMYLCASSSGPTRVGNTIYFGEGSWLTVV.

The chain recombines TRBV7-8 with TRBJ2-1, with no clear D. CDR1 SGHVS and CDR2 FQNEAQ come from the germline V gene. The CDR3 extends over 14 amino acids. V lost 3 bases to trimming and J lost 7 bases, with 13 bases between them. The CDR3 coding sequence is TGTGCCAGCAGCTTCAAGAGGCTCCGGAATGAGCAGTTCTTC. Translation: CASSFKRLRNEQFF.